One sample yielded the 8 T cell receptor beta chains listed below, sequenced in a study of CD8 T cells in Susac syndrome. Reverse transcription of about 0.5 to 1 ug RNA was carried out with random hexamers. TCRdb passed the immunoSEQ multiplex PCR reads through MiXCR, listing each CDR3 protein once. Counted here are 150,000 to 200,000 distinct CDR3 sequences, approximately 94% occurring once; the ten biggest clones make up about 0.1%. The sequencing sample was made of CD4+ T cells from PBMCs. These receptors were obtained from a human donor in good health.

V gene TRBV29-1 combines with J gene TRBJ1-1; no definite D call. Trimming removed 4 bases from V and 0 bases from J, with 12 bases in between. CDR3 length equals 14 residues. From germline, CDR1 is SQVTM and CDR2 ANQGSEA. This chain's CDR3 is CSVVRGGMNTEAFF. Written as DNA, the CDR3 is TGCAGCGTTGTTCGGGGAGGGATGAACACTGAAGCTTTCTTT.

The chain joins TRBV5-6 to TRBJ2-1; weak D call: TRBD2 (7 bases). Per germline, CDR1 SGHDT and CDR2 YYEEEE. V was shortened by 0 bases and J by 14 bases, with 12 bases between the two germline ends. The CDR3 contains 12 residues. CDR3: CASSLAREGEFF. CDR3 nucleotide sequence: TGTGCCAGCAGCTTGGCCAGGGAGGGGGAGTTCTTC. The full variable domain, completed using reference TRBV5-6 and TRBJ2-1, is DAGVTQSPTHLIKTRGQQVTLRCSPKSGHDTVSWYQQALGQGPQFIFQYYEEEERQRGNFPDRFSGHQFPNYSSELNVNALLLGDSALYLCASSLAREGEFFGPGTRLTVL.

J is TRBJ2-7 and V is TRBV24-1, with 7 bases aligning to TRBD2. Germline V gene lookup returns CDR1 KGHDR and CDR2 SFDVKD. CDR3 length: 15 residues. V lost 4 bases, J lost 2 bases, and 7 bases stayed unmatched. The CDR3 DNA reads as TGTGCCACCAGTGACCGCACTAGCGCGACCTACGAGCAGTACTTC. It is translated as CATSDRTSATYEQYF.

The chain links TRBV29-1 to TRBJ2-7; D gene unclear. Trimming cost V 4 bases and J 3 bases, with 7 bases left between them. The V gene's germline CDR1 is SQVTM and CDR2 ANQGSEA. The CDR3 has 11 residues. CDR3 sequence: CSVGTDYEQYF. CDR3 DNA: TGCAGCGTTGGGACGGACTACGAGCAGTACTTC.

This chain links TRBV29-1 with TRBJ2-6; tentative D call: TRBD1 (5 bases). The V end lost 5 bases, the J end lost 3 bases, and 8 bases lay between the germline ends. The CDR3 totals 13 residues. Germline CDR1 is SQVTM and CDR2 is ANQGSEA. In DNA form, the CDR3 reads TGCAGCGTTCAAGGGGATGGGGCCAACGTCCTGACTTTC. Encoded protein: CSVQGDGANVLTF.

The CDR3 nucleotides read TGCAGCGTCCGGGAAATTGAGGGTCAGCCCCAGCATTTT. It is translated as CSVREIEGQPQHF. V usage is TRBV29-1 and J usage is TRBJ1-5; D remains unclear. Between the trimmed V and J ends, which lost 6 bases and 6 bases, there was a span of 15 bases. Germline values: CDR1 SQVTM, CDR2 ANQGSEA. This CDR3 has 13 residues.

The chain joins TRBV6-2 or TRBV6-3 to TRBJ2-1; D assignment may be TRBD1 or TRBD2 (5 bases each). The germline V gene has CDR1 MNHEY and CDR2 SVGEGT. CDR3 length: 15 amino acids. V lost 4 bases and J 4 bases, leaving 14 bases between the germline ends. DNA of the CDR3: TGTGCCAGCAGTTCCTCCGGGACCACATACAATGAGCAGTTCTTC. Translated: CASSSSGTTYNEQFF.

This chain links TRBV4-2 with TRBJ2-1; 11 bases are shared with TRBD2. The CDR3 is 15 amino acids. The trim removed 5 bases at V and 5 bases at J, leaving 5 bases unmatched. Germline V lookup: CDR1 LGHNA, CDR2 YNFKEQ. The CDR3 DNA reads as TGTGCCAGCAGCGAAAGACTAGCGGGAAACAATGAGCAGTTCTTC. Its protein product is CASSERLAGNNEQFF.